Listed below are T cell receptor beta chains from one sample, sequenced in a study of CXCR3-negative and CXCR3-positive naive CD8 T cells. TCRdb reprocessed the 5' RACE reads and reports one entry per CDR3 protein, with no DNA. Seen in this sample are around 140,000 distinct CDR3 sequences; the ten most common clones hold less than 0.55%. Material: naive CXCR3- CD8+ T cells from blood. The source of these receptors is a human donor in good health. Some clones in this sample may be carry-over from other donors' samples. Both conserved end residues are part of each CDR3. The order of the fields is J gene, V gene, CDR3 protein.

TRBJ1-5,TRBV7-9,CASSSPGIGDQPQHF
TRBJ2-2,TRBV11-2,CASLYPRGPNTGELFF
TRBJ2-1,TRBV7-3,CASSFFGGLLNEQFF
TRBJ2-3,TRBV10-3,CADQEALESTDTQYF
TRBJ2-7,TRBV30,CACQGTGSRYEQYF
TRBJ2-1,TRBV2,CASLIESGTGSYNEQFF
TRBJ2-7,TRBV20-1,CSARDYRSSGRSYEQYF
TRBJ2-2,TRBV19,CASSGRGLFTGELFF
TRBJ2-1,TRBV15,CATSRDRRLYNEQFF
TRBJ1-3,TRBV4-1,CASSQVTTGNTIYF